These 22 T cell receptor beta chains were sequenced from one sample in a study of regulatory T cells in long-lasting Graves disease. Time point noted: newly diagnosed GD, antithyroid drugs for less than 3 months. After RNA was extracted from PBMCs, the TCR library was made from it. TCR beta libraries were built with iRepertoire HTBI primers and Arm-PCR of CDR3 regions. One entry per CDR3 protein, called by TCRdb with MiXCR from the multiplex PCR reads. The sample shows hundreds of thousands of distinct CDR3 sequences, roughly 14% of them seen only once. A further study also used this sample, focusing on T cells in Graves' hyperthyroidism and ophthalmopathy.

Source: peripheral blood mononuclear cells (PBMCs), taken at new diagnosis, from a patient treated with antithyroid drugs. Every receptor here comes from a man aged 30 to 39 with Graves disease.

With respect to this clonotype: A much more abundant neighbour one base away suggests this may be a read error. The genes are TRBV5-1 and TRBJ2-1; 12 bases match TRBD1. Trimming cost V 3 bases and J 7 bases; bases outside gene matches: 11. Germline CDR1 is SGHRS and CDR2 is YFSETQ. The CDR3 is 17 residues long. The CDR3: CASSWDQGTGGRNEQFF. DNA of the CDR3: TGCGCCAGCAGCTGGGATCAGGGGACAGGGGGCAGGAATGAGCAGTTCTTC.

This clonotype appeared many times. The chain has TRBV5-8 and TRBJ2-2, with D unclear. V lost 2 bases to trimming and J lost 1 base, with 6 bases between them. The CDR3 runs to 14 residues. Germline values: CDR1 SGHTS, CDR2 YDEGEE. CDR3 nucleotides: TGTGCCAGCAGCTTTCAGTTGAACACCGGGGAGCTGTTTTTT. Residues: CASSFQLNTGELFF.

This clonotype was detected a few times. This chain uses TRBV25-1 with TRBJ1-4; possibly TRBD1 for D (6 bases). The germline gives CDR1 MGHDK, CDR2 SYGVNS. Trimming left V 4 bases short and J 8 bases short, with 17 bases between. The CDR3 contains 15 residues. As DNA, the CDR3 is TGTGCCAGCAGTGCATCAACAGGGAGTGACGAAAAACTGTTTTTT. Translated, it gives CASSASTGSDEKLFF.

The V gene is TRBV20-1, the J gene TRBJ1-5; D perhaps matches TRBD1 (5 bases). V lost 1 base and J 2 bases, leaving 18 bases between the germline ends. This CDR3 has 17 amino acids. Germline lookup yields CDR1 DFQATT and CDR2 SNEGSKA (reference sequence). CDR3 nucleotide sequence: TGCAGTGCTAGAGGGGTCGGGACCCACGGGGGCAATCAGCCCCAGCATTTT. Translated: CSARGVGTHGGNQPQHF.

The gene calls are TRBV11-3 and TRBJ2-1, with TRBD2 matching over 9 bases. The CDR3 totals 16 residues. V dropped 1 base and J dropped 12; count of bases not matched to a gene: 13. Germline CDR1 and CDR2: SGHNT and YENEEA. The CDR3 region has the DNA TGTGCCAGCAGCTTAGGCGGGACTAGCCCTGTGGCGCGGCAGTTCTTC. As protein: CASSLGGTSPVARQFF.

This clonotype was seen a few times. V and J are TRBV30 and TRBJ1-4, with TRBD1 matching over 11 bases. J lost 7 bases, V lost 3 bases, and 4 bases had no gene match. This CDR3 comprises 14 residues. The germline CDR1 and CDR2 sequences are GTSNPN and SVGIG (reference sequence). CDR3 in amino acids: CAWRTGQGGEKLFF. The CDR3 DNA sequence: TGTGCCTGGAGAACGGGACAGGGGGGTGAAAAACTGTTTTTT.

This clonotype was found many times. The chain has TRBV7-9 and TRBJ2-7, with 7 bases lining up with TRBD1. There are 13 residues in the CDR3. CDR1 and CDR2 (germline): SEHNR, FQNEAQ (reference sequence). Unmatched junction bases numbered 5, after V lost 4 bases and J lost 5 bases. CDR3 nucleotides: TGTGCCAGCAGCTCGGGACAGCGAAACGAGCAGTACTTC. This encodes CASSSGQRNEQYF.

This clonotype was observed many times. The chain carries TRBV9 and TRBJ1-5, with D perhaps matching TRBD1 (5 bases). V lost 4 bases and J lost 2, with 13 bases in between. The germline V gene has CDR1 SGDLS and CDR2 YYNGEE. CDR3 length equals 15 residues. The CDR3 loop is CASSPWGGGNQPQHF. CDR3 nucleotide sequence: TGTGCCAGCAGCCCCTGGGGGGGAGGCAATCAGCCCCAGCATTTT.

This clonotype was counted at least ten times. The chain has TRBV30 and TRBJ1-3; D call uncertain. Germline V CDR1 and CDR2: GTSNPN, SVGIG (reference sequence). This CDR3 has 12 amino acids. The V gene lost 0 bases and the J gene lost 2 bases, with 2 bases spanning the gap. The CDR3 here is CAWSVTGNTIYF. The CDR3 DNA reads TGTGCCTGGAGTGTGACTGGAAACACCATATATTTT.

This clonotype was seen ten or more times. The chain carries TRBV9 and TRBJ2-7; 10 bases fit TRBD1. There are 17 residues in the CDR3. The germline gives CDR1 SGDLS, CDR2 YYNGEE. V shed 0 bases, J shed 5 bases, and the junction held 11 bases outside the gene matches. This CDR3 reads CASSVDQRGTGADEQYF. DNA of the CDR3: TGTGCCAGCAGCGTAGACCAGAGGGGGACAGGGGCCGACGAGCAGTACTTC.

On this clonotype itself: It may be a read error: a sequence one base away is much more abundant. The gene calls are TRBV5-1 and TRBJ2-3; D ambiguous. In germline, CDR1 is SGHRS, CDR2 YFSETQ. V lost 8 bases and J lost 5, with 21 bases in between. The CDR3 is 15 residues long. CDR3 DNA: TGCGCCAGGAGCAGGACGGGCCAGTGGGGAGATACGCAGTATTTT. As protein: CARSRTGQWGDTQYF.

This clonotype was recorded at least ten times. The rearrangement uses TRBV7-6 and TRBJ2-7; D gene ambiguous. The length of the CDR3 is 14 residues. V lost 5 bases to trimming and J lost 0 bases, with 11 bases between them. In germline, CDR1 is SGHVS, CDR2 FNYEAQ. DNA for the CDR3: TGTGCCAGCAGCCCCCTGGGCCTCTCCTACGAGCAGTACTTC. Translation gives CASSPLGLSYEQYF.

Ten or more counts support this clonotype. The chain carries TRBV20-1 and TRBJ2-1; D possibly corresponds to TRBD2 (6 bases). Germline CDR1 and CDR2: DFQATT and SNEGSKA (reference sequence). The CDR3 is 13 residues long. With 3 bases removed from V and 6 bases from J, the gap between germline ends came to 12 bases. The CDR3, as DNA: TGCAGTGCTAGCCGTAGCGGATTCAATGAGCAGTTCTTC. This gives the protein CSASRSGFNEQFF.

The rearrangement links TRBV6-1 to TRBJ2-4; 9 bases line up with TRBD1. The V gene's germline CDR1 is MNHNS and CDR2 SASEGT. Unmatched junction bases numbered 14, after V lost 5 bases and J lost 6 bases. The CDR3 is 17 residues long. CDR3 protein: CASSTGGSPHSGNIQYF. DNA for the CDR3: TGTGCCAGCAGTACAGGGGGCAGCCCCCACTCGGGAAACATTCAGTACTTC.

This clonotype was picked up many times. The gene calls are TRBV10-3 and TRBJ2-1; D may be TRBD2 (5 bases). The CDR3 has 14 amino acids. Trimming stripped 5 bases from V and 8 bases from J, with 16 bases between. Germline V gene data show CDR1 as ENHRY and CDR2 as SYGVKD. In nucleotides, the CDR3 is TGTGCCATCAGTCTCTCCCACGGGATCGATGAGCAGTTCTTC. Its protein is CAISLSHGIDEQFF.

The sample holds many counts of this clonotype. The chain is built from TRBV20-1 and TRBJ1-2; weak D call: TRBD1 (6 bases). V shed 4 bases and J shed 2 bases, with 17 bases lying between them. The CDR3 is 15 amino acids. In germline, CDR1 is DFQATT, CDR2 SNEGSKA (reference sequence). The CDR3, as DNA: TGCAGTGCTACCATAACAGGGACGGCGAACTATGGCTACACCTTC. Translating gives CSATITGTANYGYTF.

This clonotype has a count of ten or more. CDR3 bases: TGTGCCATCAGTGACAAAGGGCAGGGGCCCTACGAGCAGTACTTC. Residues: CAISDKGQGPYEQYF. The V call is TRBV10-3, the J call TRBJ2-7; possibly TRBD1 for D (6 bases). Germline assignment: CDR1 ENHRY and CDR2 SYGVKD. Deletions cut 3 bases from V and 2 bases from J, with 14 bases between. CDR3 length: 15 residues.

Comment on this clonotype: It may be a read error: a sequence one base away is much more abundant. This chain connects TRBV10-3 to TRBJ1-1, with 8 bases aligning to TRBD1. J was trimmed by 1 base and V by 4 bases; bases with no gene match: 8. CDR1 is ENHRY, CDR2 SYGVKD, per germline. The CDR3 has 16 amino acids. CDR3 in amino acids: CAISGGTGNKNTEAFF. In nucleotides, the CDR3 is TGTGCCATCAGTGGAGGGACAGGCAACAAGAACACTGAAGCTTTCTTT.

This clonotype was seen repeatedly, ten times or more. In nucleotides, the CDR3 is TGTGCCAGTAGTACCCGGACAGGCCCCTTGGAGCAGTACTTC. Translating it yields CASSTRTGPLEQYF. V is TRBV19 and J is TRBJ2-7, with 7 bases lining up with TRBD1. Germline V CDR1 and CDR2: LNHDA, SQIVND (reference sequence). V lost 4 bases, J lost 7 bases, and 10 bases stayed unmatched. The CDR3 runs 14 residues. The whole variable domain, filled in from reference TRBV19 and TRBJ2-7, reads DGGITQSPKYLFRKEGQNVTLSCEQNLNHDAMYWYRQDPGQGLRLIYYSQIVNDFQKGDIAEGYSVSREKKESFPLTVTSAQKNPTAFYLCASSTRTGPLEQYFGPGTRLTVT.

At least ten counts were recorded for this clonotype. This sequence joins TRBV6-1 and TRBJ2-2, with unresolved D. CDR1 and CDR2 (germline): MNHNS, SASEGT. This CDR3 comprises 14 residues. Trimming removed 1 base at V and 4 bases at J, with 7 bases between. CDR3 loop: CASSEGGATGELFF. The CDR3, as DNA: TGTGCCAGCAGTGAAGGCGGAGCCACCGGGGAGCTGTTTTTT.

The sample holds many counts of this clonotype. The gene calls are TRBV6-1 and TRBJ2-1; a possible D gene is TRBD2 (6 bases). Trimming took off 7 bases at V and 4 bases at J, with 17 bases between the two ends. Germline loops: CDR1 MNHNS, CDR2 SASEGT. The CDR3 spans 15 residues. CDR3 region: CASKTGGGAYNEQFF. CDR3 DNA: TGTGCCAGCAAAACCGGGGGAGGCGCATACAATGAGCAGTTCTTC.

This clonotype was seen more than once but under ten times. The CDR3 spells CASSLGREYTPYEQYF. The CDR3 DNA reads as TGTGCCAGCAGCTTGGGACGGGAGTATACCCCCTACGAGCAGTACTTC. The V and J genes are TRBV5-6 and TRBJ2-7; D might be TRBD2 (6 bases). The length of the CDR3 is 16 residues. V was pared by 0 bases and J by 2 bases, with 15 bases between. Germline V gene lookup returns CDR1 SGHDT and CDR2 YYEEEE.